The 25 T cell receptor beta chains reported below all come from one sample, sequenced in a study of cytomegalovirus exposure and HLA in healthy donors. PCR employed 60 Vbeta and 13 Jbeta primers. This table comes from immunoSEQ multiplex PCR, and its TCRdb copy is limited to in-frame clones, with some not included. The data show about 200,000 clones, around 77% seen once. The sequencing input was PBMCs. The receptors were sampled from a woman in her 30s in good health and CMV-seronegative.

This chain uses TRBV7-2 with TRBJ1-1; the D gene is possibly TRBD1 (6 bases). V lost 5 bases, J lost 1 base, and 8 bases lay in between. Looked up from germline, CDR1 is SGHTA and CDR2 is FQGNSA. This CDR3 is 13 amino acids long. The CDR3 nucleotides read TGTGCCAGCAGCGTGGACAGGAACACTGAAGCTTTCTTT. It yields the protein CASSVDRNTEAFF.

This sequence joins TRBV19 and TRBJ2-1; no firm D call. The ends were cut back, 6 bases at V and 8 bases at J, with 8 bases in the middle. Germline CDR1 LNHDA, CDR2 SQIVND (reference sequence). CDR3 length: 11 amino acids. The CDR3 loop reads CASSRLHEQFF. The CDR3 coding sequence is TGTGCCAGTAGCCGTCTTCATGAGCAGTTCTTC.

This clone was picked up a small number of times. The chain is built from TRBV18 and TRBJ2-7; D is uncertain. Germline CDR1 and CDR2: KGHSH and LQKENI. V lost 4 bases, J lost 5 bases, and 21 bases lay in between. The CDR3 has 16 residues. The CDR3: CASSLDLTRGIHEQYF. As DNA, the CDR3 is TGTGCCAGCTCACTCGACCTAACAAGAGGTATCCACGAGCAGTACTTC.

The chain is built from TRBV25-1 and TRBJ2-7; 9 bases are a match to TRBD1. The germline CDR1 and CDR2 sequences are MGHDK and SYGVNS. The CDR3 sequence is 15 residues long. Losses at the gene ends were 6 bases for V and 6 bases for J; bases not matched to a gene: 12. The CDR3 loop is CASRGTGYSAGEQYF. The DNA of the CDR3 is TGTGCCAGCAGAGGGACAGGGTATTCGGCAGGCGAGCAGTACTTC.

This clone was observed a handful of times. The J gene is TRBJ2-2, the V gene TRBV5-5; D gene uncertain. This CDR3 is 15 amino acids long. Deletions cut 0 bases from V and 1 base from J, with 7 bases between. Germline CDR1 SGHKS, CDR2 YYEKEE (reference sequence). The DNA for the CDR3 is TGTGCCAGCAGCTTGGGCAGCGTGAACACCGGGGAGCTGTTTTTT. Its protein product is CASSLGSVNTGELFF.

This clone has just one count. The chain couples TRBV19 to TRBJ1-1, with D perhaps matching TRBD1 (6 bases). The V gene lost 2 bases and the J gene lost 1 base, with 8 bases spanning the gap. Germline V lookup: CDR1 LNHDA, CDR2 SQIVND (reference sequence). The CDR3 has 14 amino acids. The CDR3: CASSITGSNTEAFF. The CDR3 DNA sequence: TGTGCCAGTAGTATAACAGGGTCGAACACTGAAGCTTTCTTT.

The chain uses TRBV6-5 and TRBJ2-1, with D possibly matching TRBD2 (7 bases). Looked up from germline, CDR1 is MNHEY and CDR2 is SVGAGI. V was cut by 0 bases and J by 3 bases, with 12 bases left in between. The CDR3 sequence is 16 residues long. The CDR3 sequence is CASSYSGGAGYNEQFF. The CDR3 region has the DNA TGTGCCAGCAGTTACTCAGGGGGGGCCGGCTACAATGAGCAGTTCTTC.

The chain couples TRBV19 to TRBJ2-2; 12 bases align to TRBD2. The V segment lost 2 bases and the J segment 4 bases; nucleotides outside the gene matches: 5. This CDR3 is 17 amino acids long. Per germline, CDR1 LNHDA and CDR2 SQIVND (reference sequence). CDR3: CASSIKLAGGRTGELFF. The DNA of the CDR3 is TGTGCCAGTAGTATAAAACTAGCGGGAGGTCGCACCGGGGAGCTGTTTTTT.

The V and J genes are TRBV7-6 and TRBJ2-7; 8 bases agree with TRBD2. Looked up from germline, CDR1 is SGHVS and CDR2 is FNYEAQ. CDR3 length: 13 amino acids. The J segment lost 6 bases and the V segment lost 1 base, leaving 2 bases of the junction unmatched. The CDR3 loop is CASSLEREGEQYF. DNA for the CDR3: TGTGCCAGCAGCTTAGAACGGGAGGGCGAGCAGTACTTC.

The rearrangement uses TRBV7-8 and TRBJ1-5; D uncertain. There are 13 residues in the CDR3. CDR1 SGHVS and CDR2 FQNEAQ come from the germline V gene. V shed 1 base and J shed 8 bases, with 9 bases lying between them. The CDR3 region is CASSLGPREPQHF. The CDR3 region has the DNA TGTGCCAGCAGCTTAGGTCCCCGGGAGCCCCAGCATTTT.

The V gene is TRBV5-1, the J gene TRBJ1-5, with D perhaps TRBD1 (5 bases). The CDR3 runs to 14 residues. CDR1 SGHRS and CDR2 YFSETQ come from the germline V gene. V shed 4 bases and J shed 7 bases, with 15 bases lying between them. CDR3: CASSGDLGGQPQHF. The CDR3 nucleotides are TGCGCCAGCAGCGGGGATCTCGGGGGGCAGCCCCAGCATTTT.

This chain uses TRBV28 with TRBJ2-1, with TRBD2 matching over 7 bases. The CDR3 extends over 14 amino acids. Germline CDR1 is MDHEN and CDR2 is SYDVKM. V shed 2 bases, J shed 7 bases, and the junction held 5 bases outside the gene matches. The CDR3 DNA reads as TGTGCCAGCAGTTTAGGGGGGGGAGGAAATGAGCAGTTCTTC. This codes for CASSLGGGGNEQFF.

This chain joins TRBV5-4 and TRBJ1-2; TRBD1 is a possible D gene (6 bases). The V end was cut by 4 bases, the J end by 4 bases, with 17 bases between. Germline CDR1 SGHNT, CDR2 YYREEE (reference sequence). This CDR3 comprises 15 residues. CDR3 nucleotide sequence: TGTGCCAGCAGCCGGCTACAGGGTGATGGCTATGGCTACACCTTC. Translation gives CASSRLQGDGYGYTF.

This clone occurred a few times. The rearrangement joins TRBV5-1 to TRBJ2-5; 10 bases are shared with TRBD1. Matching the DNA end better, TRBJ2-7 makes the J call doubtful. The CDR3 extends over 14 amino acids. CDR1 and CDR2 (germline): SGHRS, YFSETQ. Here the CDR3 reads CASSLTGGRGEQYF. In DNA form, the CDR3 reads TGCGCCAGCAGCCTGACAGGGGGCCGGGGCGAGCAGTACTTC.

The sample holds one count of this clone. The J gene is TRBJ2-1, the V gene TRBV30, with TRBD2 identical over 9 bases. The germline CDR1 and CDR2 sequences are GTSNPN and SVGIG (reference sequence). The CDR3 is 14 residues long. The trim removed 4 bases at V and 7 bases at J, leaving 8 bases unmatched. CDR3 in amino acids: CAWKVAGGANEQFF. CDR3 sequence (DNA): TGTGCCTGGAAGGTCGCGGGAGGGGCTAATGAGCAGTTCTTC. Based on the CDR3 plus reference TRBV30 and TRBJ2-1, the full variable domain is SQTIHQWPATLVQPVGSPLSLECTVEGTSNPNLYWYRQAAGRGLQLLFYSVGIGQISSEVPQNLSASRPQDRQFILSSKKLLLSDSGFYLCAWKVAGGANEQFFGPGTRLTVL.

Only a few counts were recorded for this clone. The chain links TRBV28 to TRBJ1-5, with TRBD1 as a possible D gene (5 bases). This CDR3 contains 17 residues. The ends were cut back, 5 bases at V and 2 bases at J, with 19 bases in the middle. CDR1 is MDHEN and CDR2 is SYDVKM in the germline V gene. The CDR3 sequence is CASSPLRGAKGNQPQHF. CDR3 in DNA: TGTGCCAGCAGTCCCCTCCGCGGGGCTAAGGGCAATCAGCCCCAGCATTTT.

Here the CDR3 reads CASSMSGPQHF. Written as DNA, the CDR3 is TGTGCCAGTAGTATGTCCGGGCCCCAGCATTTT. The chain is built from TRBV19 and TRBJ1-5; no firm D call. The CDR3 contains 11 residues. V was pared by 3 bases and J by 9 bases, with 6 bases between. The germline CDR1 and CDR2 sequences are LNHDA and SQIVND (reference sequence).

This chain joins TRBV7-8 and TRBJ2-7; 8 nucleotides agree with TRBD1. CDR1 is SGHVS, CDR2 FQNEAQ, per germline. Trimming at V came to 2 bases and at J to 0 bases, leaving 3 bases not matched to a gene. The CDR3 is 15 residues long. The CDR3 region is CASSLSQGGSYEQYF. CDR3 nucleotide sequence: TGTGCCAGCAGCTTATCACAGGGGGGCTCCTACGAGCAGTACTTC.

CDR3 DNA: TGTGCCATCAGTGAGCTATCCGGGACAGGGTACTATGGCTACACCTTC. Amino acid sequence: CAISELSGTGYYGYTF. V gene TRBV10-3 combines with J gene TRBJ1-2, with 9 bases fitting TRBD1. J was trimmed by 3 bases and V by 2 bases; bases with no gene match: 7. There are 16 residues in the CDR3. Per germline, CDR1 ENHRY and CDR2 SYGVKD.

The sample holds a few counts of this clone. The CDR3 DNA sequence: TGCAGTGCTATCCTGAGGGGCTACACCTTC. The encoded protein is CSAILRGYTF. V usage is TRBV20-1 and J usage is TRBJ1-2; unclear D gene. CDR1 DFQATT and CDR2 SNEGSKA come from the germline V gene (reference sequence). CDR3 size: 10 residues. Trimming cost V 4 bases and J 8 bases, with 8 bases left between them.

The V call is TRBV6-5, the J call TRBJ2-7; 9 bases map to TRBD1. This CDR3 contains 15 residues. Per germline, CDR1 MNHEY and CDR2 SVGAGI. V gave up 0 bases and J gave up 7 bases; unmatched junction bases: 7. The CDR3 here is CASSYSGTGLLEQYF. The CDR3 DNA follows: TGTGCCAGCAGTTACTCTGGGACAGGGTTGTTGGAGCAGTACTTC.

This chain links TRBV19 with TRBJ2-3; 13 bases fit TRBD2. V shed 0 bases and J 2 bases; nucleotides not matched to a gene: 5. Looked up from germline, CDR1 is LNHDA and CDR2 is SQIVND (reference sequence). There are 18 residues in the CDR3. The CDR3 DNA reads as TGTGCCAGTAGTATAGATAGGACTAGCGGGGGATACACAGATACGCAGTATTTT. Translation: CASSIDRTSGGYTDTQYF.

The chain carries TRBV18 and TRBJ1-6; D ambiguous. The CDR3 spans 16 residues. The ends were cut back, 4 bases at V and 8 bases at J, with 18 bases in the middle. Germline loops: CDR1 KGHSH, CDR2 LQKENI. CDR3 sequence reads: CASSLNLLESHSPLHF. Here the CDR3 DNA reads TGTGCCAGCTCACTAAACCTCTTGGAGAGCCATTCACCCCTCCACTTT.

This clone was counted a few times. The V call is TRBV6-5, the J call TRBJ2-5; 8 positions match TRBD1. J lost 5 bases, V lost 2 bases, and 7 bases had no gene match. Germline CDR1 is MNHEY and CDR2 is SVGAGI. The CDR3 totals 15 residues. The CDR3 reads CASSYAGGLGETQYF. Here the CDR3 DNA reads TGTGCCAGCAGTTACGCAGGGGGCTTAGGGGAGACCCAGTACTTC.

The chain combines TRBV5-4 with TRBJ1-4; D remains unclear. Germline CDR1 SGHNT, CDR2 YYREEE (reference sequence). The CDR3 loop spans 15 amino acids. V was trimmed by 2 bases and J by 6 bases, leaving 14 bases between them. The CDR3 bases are TGTGCCAGCAGCTTAGTGACCAACGGGGATGAAAAACTGTTTTTT. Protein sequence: CASSLVTNGDEKLFF.